This T cell receptor beta chain originates from a study of OX40 agonist ivuxolimab in advanced cancers. Germline V CDR1 and CDR2: PRHDT, FYEKMQ (reference sequence). The CDR3 covers 14 residues. V lost 0 bases and J lost 4, with 9 bases in between. This table comes from immunoSEQ multiplex PCR, and its TCRdb copy is limited to in-frame clones, with some not included. Here the sample spans about 48,000 clones, 85% to 95% being singletons. Regarding this clone: Antigen specificity is unknown.

Autoimmune disease history or systemic immunosuppression disqualified patients. Overall study results and limits: At 0.1 to 3.0 mg/kg, CD4+ and CD8+ blood T cells expanded clonally by week 6.

The sequencing used CD4+ or CD8+ T cells sorted from blood, collected in a trial of the OX40 agonist ivuxolimab. The sequence came from an adult with an advanced solid tumor such as melanoma, head and neck, liver or kidney cancer. V is TRBV13 and J is TRBJ2-5; the D gene is possibly TRBD2 (6 bases). CDR3 DNA: TGTGCCAGCAGCTTAGGGGAGGGAGGAGAGACCCAGTACTTC. Translation: CASSLGEGGETQYF.